This T cell receptor beta chain was captured in a study of blood T cell repertoires in COVID-19. The junction had 12 bases not matched to a gene; V was cut back by 3 bases and J by 2 bases. The CDR3 has 20 amino acids. In germline, CDR1 is MDHEN, CDR2 SYDVKM. The assay was immunoSEQ multiplex PCR, and TCRdb's table has in-frame clones only and misses some. The table shows about 220,000 clones, with approximately 90% occurring only once. Specimen: PBMCs or T cells enriched from blood (not recorded which). V and J are TRBV28 and TRBJ2-1; the match to TRBD2 covers 14 bases. This TCR derives from a young woman in a cohort exposed to, infected with or recovered from COVID-19 (not recorded which). CDR3 nucleotides: TGTGCCAGCAGTTTCGAGGGGGGACTAGCGGGGGTGACCCCCTACAATGAGCAGTTCTTC. Translation: CASSFEGGLAGVTPYNEQFF.